A selection of T cell receptor beta chains follows, all from one sample in a study of shared clonotypes between healthy human individuals. The protocol was immunoSEQ multiplex PCR, while the TCRdb copy is restricted to in-frame clones and leaves out a portion. The sample carries about 1.4 million clones, around 97% recorded once. The sample taken for sequencing was naive CD4+ T cells sorted from blood. The origin of the receptors is a man younger than 40 in good health. CDR3s include the opening cysteine and the closing phenylalanine or tryptophan. A D gene is named only where the DNA matches it firmly. For some rows the clone size is stated as once, few or many, or as a class when expanded; others skip it.

V	size	J	D	length	DNA	CDR3
TRBV4-1	NA	TRBJ1-5	NA	15	TGCGCCAGCAGCCAAGAGGAGGGGCGGTCTCAGCCCCAGCATTTT	CASSQEEGRSQPQHF
TRBV15	NA	TRBJ1-1	TRBD1	14	TGTGCCACCAGCATAACGACAGGGCTCAATGAAGCTTTCTTT	CATSITTGLNEAFF
TRBV19	NA	TRBJ2-1	TRBD2	15	TGTGCCAGTAGGGAGGGACTAGCGGCCCACAATGAGCAGTTCTTC	CASREGLAAHNEQFF
TRBV7-6	NA	TRBJ2-7	NA	15	TGTGCCAGCAGCTCGGGGCTCCCTAGGGCCTACGAGCAGTACTTC	CASSSGLPRAYEQYF
TRBV2	NA	TRBJ2-7	NA	12	TGTGCCAGCAGAAACACAGGGAAAGGGCAGTACTTC	CASRNTGKGQYF
TRBV28	NA	TRBJ2-2	TRBD1	18	TGTGCCAGCAGTTTTTCCAGGGGGCGATCCGCCCTCACCGGGGAGCTGTTTTTT	CASSFSRGRSALTGELFF
TRBV19	NA	TRBJ2-7	TRBD1	16	TGTGCCAGTACCGCCCTCGGTAGGGACAGTTTGGGAGAGCAGTACTTC	CASTALGRDSLGEQYF
TRBV6-4	NA	TRBJ2-3	NA	15	TGTGCCAGCAGTGATTACGGGGCTTATGGGGATACGCAGTATTTT	CASSDYGAYGDTQYF
TRBV5-1	NA	TRBJ2-2	NA	16	TGCGCCAGCAGCTCGGGTGCGTTCCCCCGGCCTGGGGAGCTGTTTTTT	CASSSGAFPRPGELFF
TRBV10-1	NA	TRBJ2-3	TRBD2	13	TGCGCCAGCAGTGAGGGACTAGCGGTTACGCAGTATTTT	CASSEGLAVTQYF
TRBV11-1	NA	TRBJ2-3	TRBD2	18	TGTGCCAGCAGCTTAGTAGCCCTAGCGGGTCCGGGGGGAGATACGCAGTATTTT	CASSLVALAGPGGDTQYF
TRBV29-1	NA	TRBJ2-1	TRBD2	16	TGCAGCGTTGAGTTGGTTGCTAGCGGGAGGTACAATGAGCAGTTCTTC	CSVELVASGRYNEQFF
TRBV5-1	NA	TRBJ2-3	TRBD2	16	TGCGCCAGCAGCACCGGACTAGCGGGAGTCACAGATACGCAGTATTTT	CASSTGLAGVTDTQYF
TRBV10-3	once	TRBJ1-1	TRBD1	14	TGTGCCATCATAACGACAGGGGTGGTACCTGAAGCTTTCTTT	CAIITTGVVPEAFF
TRBV5-4	NA	TRBJ2-3	NA	13	TGTGCCAGCAGCCCCGGGGGCACAGATACGCAGTATTTT	CASSPGGTDTQYF
TRBV11-2	NA	TRBJ2-1	TRBD1	16	TGTGCCAGCAGGCCGGCCGGGACAGGGAACTACAATGAGCAGTTCTTC	CASRPAGTGNYNEQFF
TRBV25-1	NA	TRBJ2-2	NA	17	TGTGCCAGCAGTGAATATAGGCGGGCCAGGCGGATCGGGGAGCTGTTTTTT	CASSEYRRARRIGELFF
TRBV2	NA	TRBJ2-1	NA	11	TGTGCCAGCAACTATCACAATGAGCAGTTCTTC	CASNYHNEQFF
TRBV18	NA	TRBJ1-2	NA	17	TGTGCCAGCTCACCACTAAATACCGGGACAAAGGCCTATGGCTACACCTTC	CASSPLNTGTKAYGYTF
TRBV30	few	TRBJ1-3	NA	11	TGTGCCTGGGGCTCTGGAAACACCATATATTTT	CAWGSGNTIYF